This TCR beta chain comes out of a study of cytomegalovirus exposure and HLA in healthy donors. V was pared by 1 base and J by 1 base, with 7 bases between. The CDR3 is 14 residues long. Germline values: CDR1 LNHDA, CDR2 SQIVND (reference sequence). Researchers ran the PCR with 60 Vbeta and 13 Jbeta primers. Assay used: immunoSEQ multiplex PCR; TCRdb lists only in-frame clones, some missing. The sample consists of about 140,000 clones, around two thirds of them appearing once. Study-wide findings and caveats: Reports showed the classifier diagnosing cytomegalovirus status with high specificity and sensitivity. A few of the chains that were CMV-associated were confirmed in vitro to be specific for CMV antigens.

Details on this clone: As yet, its antigen is unknown.

The sequenced material came from PBMCs. The J gene is TRBJ1-1, the V gene TRBV19, with D unresolved. The sequence derives from a man aged 25 to 40 in good health and CMV-seropositive. CDR3 in amino acids: CASSIGRQNTEAFF. As DNA, the CDR3 is TGTGCCAGTAGTATAGGCAGGCAGAACACTGAAGCTTTCTTT.